These 23 T cell receptor beta chains came from one sample sequenced in a study of blood T cells in healthy people across ages (dated by TCRdb to the mid-2010s). Preparation of the library involved 5' RACE. Sequencing relied on an Illumina HiSeq 2500. A second PCR of roughly 7 to 11 cycles was performed with a sample-barcoded 5' primer and a J-beta primer mix. TCRdb ran its own pipeline on the public reads, namely fastp trimming at Q25 and MiXCR clone calling, and kept in-frame beta chains. Rows are combined by CDR3 protein, so each entry shows the most common genes and DNA. Here the sample has hundreds of thousands of distinct CDR3 sequences; about 28% occur a single time. The leading ten clones occupy about 15% of the sample. Sample: blood. These receptor sequences come from a woman of 80 years or more in good health.

This chain links TRBV20-1 with TRBJ1-2, with D perhaps TRBD1 (6 bases). The V gene's germline CDR1 is DFQATT and CDR2 SNEGSKA (reference sequence). V was trimmed by 5 bases and J by 1 base, leaving 20 bases between them. The CDR3 loop spans 16 amino acids. Written as DNA, the CDR3 is TGCAGTGCTTACACCCCGGGACACTGGAATAACTATGGCTACACCTTC. It is translated as CSAYTPGHWNNYGYTF.

V is TRBV28 and J is TRBJ2-7, with D perhaps TRBD2 (6 bases). This CDR3 spans 15 amino acids. V lost 3 bases and J lost 3, with 15 bases in between. Germline values: CDR1 MDHEN, CDR2 SYDVKM. CDR3 sequence: CASSFSGDGSYEQYF. The CDR3 DNA reads as TGTGCCAGCAGTTTTTCGGGGGACGGGAGCTACGAGCAGTACTTC.

In its sample, this clonotype was seen many times. The rearrangement links TRBV29-1 to TRBJ2-3; 9 nucleotides match TRBD2. J was trimmed by 2 bases and V by 5 bases; bases with no gene match: 5. There are 14 residues in the CDR3. The germline V gene encodes CDR1 SQVTM and CDR2 ANQGSEA. DNA of the CDR3: TGCAGCGTTAAACTAGCGGGTTCCACAGATACGCAGTATTTT. This sequence encodes CSVKLAGSTDTQYF.

The table lists this clonotype with many counts. J is TRBJ2-3 and V is TRBV7-3, with D perhaps TRBD2 (5 bases). This CDR3 contains 17 residues. V dropped 4 bases and J dropped 1 base, with 18 bases sitting between them. CDR1 is SGHTA, CDR2 FQGTGA, per germline. The CDR3 protein is CASSSLPGRSGTDTQYF. CDR3 nucleotide sequence: TGTGCCAGCAGCTCCCTCCCTGGGAGATCCGGCACAGATACGCAGTATTTT.

V usage is TRBV6-5 and J usage is TRBJ2-2; TRBD2 agrees at 7 bases. The CDR3 sequence is 15 residues long. V trimming: 5 bases; J trimming: 3 bases; junction bases outside the gene matches: 6. Germline lookup yields CDR1 MNHEY and CDR2 SVGAGI. The CDR3 loop reads CASSPPRGDTGELFF. As DNA, the CDR3 is TGTGCCAGCAGTCCTCCACGGGGGGACACCGGGGAGCTGTTTTTT.

This clonotype was seen a few times. Since a much larger clone is just one base distant, this may be a read error. The CDR3 reads CSARNSGGGSYNEQYF. In DNA form, the CDR3 reads TGCAGCGCTCGAAACAGCGGGGGGGGCTCCTACAATGAGCAGTACTTC. The chain combines TRBV29-1 with TRBJ2-1; TRBD2 aligns across 10 bases. The J call may be incorrect, as the DNA end agrees better with TRBJ2-7. The CDR3 runs 16 residues. The germline gives CDR1 SQVTM, CDR2 ANQGSEA.

In its sample, this clonotype was seen a few times. Just one base apart from a much larger clone, this may be a read error. The V and J genes are TRBV7-3 and TRBJ2-1; 9 positions agree with TRBD1. The end of the DNA fits TRBJ2-7 better, so the J call may be wrong. The length of the CDR3 is 15 residues. CDR1 is SGHTA, CDR2 FQGTGA, per germline. The CDR3 protein is CASSSTGGSYNEQYF. The CDR3 coding sequence is TGTGCCAGCAGCTCAACAGGGGGCTCCTACAATGAGCAGTACTTC.

About this clonotype: This may be a read error, as it is one base from a much larger clone. The V gene is TRBV6-1, the J gene TRBJ2-6; D unclear. V lost 7 bases, J lost 4 bases, and 11 bases lay in between. The CDR3 consists of 14 residues. Germline-derived CDR1 and CDR2 are MNHNS and SASEGT. The CDR3 region is CASITIAGANVLTF. The CDR3 region has the DNA TGTGCCAGCATCACCATTGCCGGGGCCAACGTCCTGACTTTC.

The rearrangement joins TRBV24-1 to TRBJ2-4; TRBD2 is a possible D gene (6 bases). The CDR3 has 14 residues. Germline loops: CDR1 KGHDR, CDR2 SFDVKD. V lost 5 bases, J lost 13 bases, and 20 bases lay in between. The CDR3 region has the DNA TGTGCCACCAGTGCCCGTGGGAGGTCCAGGGAGCAGTACTTC. It is translated as CATSARGRSREQYF.

This chain connects TRBV6-1 to TRBJ1-2; a possible D gene is TRBD1 (6 bases). This CDR3 is built from 13 residues. Trimming took off 4 bases at V and 4 bases at J, with 10 bases between the two ends. Looked up from germline, CDR1 is MNHNS and CDR2 is SASEGT. The CDR3, as DNA: TGTGCCAGCAGTGCGGGGGCGATCTATGGCTACACCTTC. As protein: CASSAGAIYGYTF.

This clonotype was detected a few times. The chain has TRBV7-8 and TRBJ1-5; perhaps TRBD1 as D (6 bases). CDR1 and CDR2 from the germline V gene are SGHVS and FQNEAQ. The germline V and J ends were trimmed by 1 base and 6 bases, with 13 bases remaining between them. This CDR3 is built from 15 residues. The DNA of the CDR3 is TGTGCCAGCAGCTTAGGCCTAACAGGGTCTCAGCCCCAGCATTTT. It encodes CASSLGLTGSQPQHF.

This clonotype was picked up many times. The chain recombines TRBV7-2 with TRBJ2-1, with 7 nucleotides matching TRBD2. Germline values: CDR1 SGHTA, CDR2 FQGNSA. V trimming: 5 bases; J trimming: 0 bases; junction bases outside the gene matches: 4. The CDR3 consists of 15 residues. The CDR3 coding sequence is TGTGCCAGCAGCCCTAGCGGCCCCTCCTACAATGAGCAGTTCTTC. Protein product: CASSPSGPSYNEQFF. Full variable domain (rest looked up from reference TRBV7-2 and TRBJ2-1): GAGVSQSPSNKVTEKGKDVELRCDPISGHTALYWYRQSLGQGLEFLIYFQGNSAPDKSGLPSDRFSAERTGGSVSTLTIQRTQQEDSAVYLCASSPSGPSYNEQFFGPGTRLTVL.

In regard to this clonotype: A junction boundary mismatches the germline segment, possibly from a read error. The rearrangement uses TRBV7-9 and TRBJ2-1; D is possibly TRBD1 or TRBD2 (5 bases each). CDR3 size: 15 residues. CDR1 SEHNR and CDR2 FQNEAQ come from the germline V gene (reference sequence). As DNA, the CDR3 is TGTGCCAGCAGCTTACGGGGCAACTCCAACAATGAGCAGTTCTTC. Encoded protein: CASSLRGNSNNEQFF.

Many counts were recorded for this clonotype. The CDR3 DNA reads as TGTGCCAGCAGCGTAGGATTAGGGTTCGAGGACTACGAGCAGTACTTC. Translation: CASSVGLGFEDYEQYF. This chain uses TRBV9 with TRBJ2-7; no reliable D call. CDR3 length: 16 amino acids. Trimming took off 0 bases at V and 3 bases at J, with 16 bases between the two ends. Per germline, CDR1 SGDLS and CDR2 YYNGEE.

This clonotype was detected many times. The genes are TRBV3-1 and TRBJ2-7; D may be TRBD2 (6 bases). The V gene's germline CDR1 is LGHDT and CDR2 YNNKEL (reference sequence). This CDR3 is built from 14 residues. V dropped 0 bases and J dropped 5 bases, with 11 bases sitting between them. CDR3: CASSQDRLANEQYF. The CDR3 coding sequence is TGTGCCAGCAGCCAAGATCGCCTAGCGAACGAGCAGTACTTC.

About this clonotype itself: One end of the junction does not line up with germline, which may come from a read error. This sequence joins TRBV20-1 and TRBJ2-1; 8 bases are a match to TRBD2. Germline V gene data show CDR1 as DFQATT and CDR2 as SNEGSKA (reference sequence). The CDR3 totals 14 residues. The CDR3 protein is CSAQRGSSYSERFF. CDR3 DNA sequence: TGCAGTGCCCAGCGGGGGAGCTCCTACAGTGAGCGGTTCTTC.

The rearrangement joins TRBV12-3 or TRBV12-4 to TRBJ1-2; D is unresolved. V lost 5 bases and J lost 8, with 15 bases in between. The CDR3 is 13 amino acids. The CDR3 bases are TGTGCCAGCAGTCGAGGTGCAGGTGGGGGCTACACCTTC. Its translation: CASSRGAGGGYTF.

Only a few counts were recorded for this clonotype. A read error may explain this, as a much larger clone is one base away. This chain connects TRBV11-2 to TRBJ2-5; D is tentatively TRBD1 or TRBD2 (5 bases each). The CDR3 spans 15 residues. Per germline, CDR1 SGHAT and CDR2 FQNNGV. The ends were cut back, 5 bases at V and 9 bases at J, with 22 bases in the middle. CDR3 residues: CASSQSGILGESQYF. The CDR3 DNA reads as TGTGCCAGCAGCCAATCGGGGATACTGGGGGAGTCCCAGTACTTC.

This clonotype was counted many times. The V gene is TRBV3-1, the J gene TRBJ2-5; 10 bases map to TRBD1. V shed 3 bases, J shed 2 bases, and the junction held 3 bases outside the gene matches. This CDR3 region has 15 residues. CDR1 LGHDT and CDR2 YNNKEL come from the germline V gene (reference sequence). The CDR3 coding sequence is TGTGCCAGCAGCCAGGGGACAGGGGTGCAAGAGACCCAGTACTTC. Translated, it gives CASSQGTGVQETQYF.

This clonotype has at least ten counts. The chain employs TRBV6-5 and TRBJ2-7; tentative D call: TRBD1 (6 bases). This CDR3 is 15 amino acids long. Trimming took off 2 bases at V and 3 bases at J, with 14 bases between the two ends. In germline, CDR1 is MNHEY, CDR2 SVGAGI. CDR3 nucleotide sequence: TGTGCCAGCAGTTACCCACAGGGTGGGTACTACGAGCAGTACTTC. Translated, it gives CASSYPQGGYYEQYF.

This clonotype was seen repeatedly, ten times or more. The chain is built from TRBV12-3 or TRBV12-4 and TRBJ1-2; D perhaps matches TRBD1 (5 bases). The CDR3 loop spans 16 amino acids. Trimming took off 0 bases at V and 6 bases at J, with 17 bases between the two ends. The CDR3 DNA reads TGTGCCAGCAGTTTAGCGCTAAGATGGGGGTTAGATGGCTACACCTTC. It is translated as CASSLALRWGLDGYTF.

This chain joins TRBV12-3 or TRBV12-4 and TRBJ1-6; 9 bases map to TRBD1. With 6 bases clipped from V and 10 bases from J, the junction kept 7 bases outside the gene matches. The CDR3 consists of 14 residues. This CDR3 reads CASSQGQGASPLHF. The CDR3 nucleotides are TGTGCCAGCAGCCAGGGACAGGGAGCCTCACCCCTCCACTTT.

With regard to this clonotype: This may be a read error, as it is one base from a much larger clone. This chain links TRBV6-2 or TRBV6-3 with TRBJ1-5; 7 positions agree with TRBD1. The CDR3 has 13 amino acids. V lost 2 bases and J lost 10; bases outside the gene matches: 5. Germline V gene sequence: CDR1 MNHEY, CDR2 SVGEGT. As DNA, the CDR3 is TGTGCCAGCAGTTACGACAGGGTACATCCCCAGCATTTT. This codes for CASSYDRVHPQHF.